This TCR beta chain is from a study of shared clonotypes between healthy human individuals. The CDR3 consists of 18 residues. CDR1 and CDR2 from the germline V gene are SGHTA and FQGNSA. V dropped 3 bases and J dropped 0 bases, with 20 bases sitting between them. Healthy adults negative for HIV, lacking recent acute infections or vaccinations, served as donors. The donors were all Caucasian adults (living in Nashville, Tennessee). Clones were read by immunoSEQ multiplex PCR, and TCRdb kept only the in-frame ones, dropping some. The table lists approximately 2,000,000 clones, roughly 92% of them singletons.

This receptor was taken from a man aged 18 to 29 in good health. Some clones in this sample may be carry-over from other donors' samples. The sequencing input was naive CD4+ T cells from PBMCs. Subset: CD45RA+ positively selected. The gene calls are TRBV7-2 and TRBJ1-1, with D unclear. The CDR3 reads CASSFGPVAGRLNTEAFF. CDR3 nucleotides: TGTGCCAGCAGCTTTGGCCCAGTTGCGGGCAGATTGAACACTGAAGCTTTCTTT.